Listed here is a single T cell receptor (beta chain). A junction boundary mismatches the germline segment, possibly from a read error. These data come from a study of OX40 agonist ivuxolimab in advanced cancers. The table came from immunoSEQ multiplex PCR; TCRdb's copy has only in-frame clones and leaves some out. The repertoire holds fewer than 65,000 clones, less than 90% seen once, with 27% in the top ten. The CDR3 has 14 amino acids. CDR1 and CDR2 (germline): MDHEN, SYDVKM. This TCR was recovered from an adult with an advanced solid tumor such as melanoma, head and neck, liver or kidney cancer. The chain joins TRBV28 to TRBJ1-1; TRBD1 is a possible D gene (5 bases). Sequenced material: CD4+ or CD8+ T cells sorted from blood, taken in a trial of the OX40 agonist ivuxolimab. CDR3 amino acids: CASILGAANAEAFF. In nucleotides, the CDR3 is TGTGCCAGCATCCTAGGGGCAGCGAACGCTGAAGCTTTCTTT. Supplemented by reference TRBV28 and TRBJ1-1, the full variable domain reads DVKVTQSSRYLVKRTGEKVFLECVQDMDHENMFWYRQDPGLGLRLIYFSYDVKMKEKGDIPEGYSVSREKKERFSLILESASTNQTSMYLCASILGAANAEAFFGQGTRLTVV.